This entry lists 8 T cell receptor beta chains sequenced from one sample in a study of radiotherapy plus CTLA-4 blockade in lung cancer. The table came from immunoSEQ multiplex PCR; TCRdb's copy has only in-frame clones and leaves some out. The data show fewer than 40,000 clones, with roughly three quarters seen just once and roughly a quarter held by the top ten. The specimen comprised peripheral blood, sampled from a patient treated with radiotherapy plus ipilimumab. Receptors were obtained from a human donor with non-small cell lung cancer that progressed on radiotherapy plus ipilimumab.

This clone was detected a few times. V usage is TRBV6-6 and J usage is TRBJ1-3; D is possibly TRBD1 (6 bases). V lost 7 bases and J 1 base, leaving 11 bases between the germline ends. The CDR3 loop spans 14 amino acids. Germline V lookup: CDR1 MNHNY, CDR2 SVGAGI (reference sequence). This chain's CDR3 is CASKTGQSGNTIYF. The CDR3 DNA is TGTGCCAGCAAAACAGGGCAATCTGGAAACACCATATATTTT.

The rearrangement uses TRBV7-2 and TRBJ1-2; possibly TRBD1 for D (6 bases). The germline gives CDR1 SGHTA, CDR2 FQGNSA. Between the trimmed V and J ends, which lost 5 bases and 3 bases, there was a span of 16 bases. The CDR3 has 15 amino acids. The CDR3 nucleotides are TGTGCCAGCAGCCCAGGGCAGGGGCCATACTATGGCTACACCTTC. It translates to CASSPGQGPYYGYTF.

This clone was detected only once. The rearrangement links TRBV6-1 to TRBJ2-7; 8 nucleotides align to TRBD1. CDR1 is MNHNS, CDR2 SASEGT, per germline. Losses at the gene ends were 1 base for V and 5 bases for J; bases not matched to a gene: 16. This CDR3 has 18 amino acids. CDR3 region: CASSEGLRGQGRGHEQYF. The CDR3 DNA follows: TGTGCCAGCAGTGAAGGATTGCGTGGACAGGGTAGGGGTCACGAGCAGTACTTC.

This rearrangement joins TRBV29-1 to TRBJ1-1, with D possibly TRBD1 on 6 matching bases. The CDR3 covers 13 residues. Trimming took 4 bases from V and 7 from J, leaving 16 bases between them. Germline assignment: CDR1 SQVTM and CDR2 ANQGSEA. CDR3 nucleotide sequence: TGCAGCGTTGCCTCCGGACAGAGACTTGAAGCTTTCTTT. This sequence encodes CSVASGQRLEAFF.

V usage is TRBV6-5 and J usage is TRBJ1-1; 9 bases match TRBD1. With V trimmed by 4 bases and J by 4 bases, 10 bases remained unmatched. CDR1 and CDR2 (germline): MNHEY, SVGAGI. This CDR3 spans 16 amino acids. CDR3: CASSSTGTGTVTEAFF. CDR3 in DNA: TGTGCCAGCAGTTCCACCGGGACAGGGACCGTCACTGAAGCTTTCTTT.

The chain has TRBV9 and TRBJ1-2; D might be TRBD1 (6 bases). This CDR3 has 16 residues. Germline V gene sequence: CDR1 SGDLS, CDR2 YYNGEE. V lost 0 bases and J 6 bases, leaving 18 bases between the germline ends. As DNA, the CDR3 is TGTGCCAGCAGCGTAGCTACCCCCCGGGGGGCAAATGGCTACACCTTC. It encodes CASSVATPRGANGYTF.

The chain recombines TRBV4-1 with TRBJ1-2; TRBD1 is a possible D gene (6 bases). The germline V gene encodes CDR1 MGHRA and CDR2 YSYEKL. Trimming removed 1 base from V and 6 bases from J, with 24 bases in between. CDR3 length: 18 residues. The CDR3 nucleotides are TGCGCCAGCAGCCAAGTCCGATTAATCAGGACAGCGGCCGATGGCTACACCTTC. Its translation is CASSQVRLIRTAADGYTF.

This clone occurred a few times. J is TRBJ2-7 and V is TRBV6-6, with D possibly being TRBD2 (5 bases). This CDR3 contains 11 residues. Germline V gene sequence: CDR1 MNHNY, CDR2 SVGAGI (reference sequence). V was cut by 6 bases and J by 3 bases, with 6 bases left in between. CDR3 in DNA: TGTGCCAGCAGGAGGGACTACGAGCAGTACTTC. As protein: CASRRDYEQYF.